A selection of T cell receptor beta chains follows, all from one sample in a study of blood T cell repertoires in COVID-19. Sequencing used immunoSEQ multiplex PCR; TCRdb keeps in-frame clones, though not all of them. The table records over 90,000 clones, approximately 90% of them present only once. Material: peripheral blood. Receptor source: a man between 45 and 60 years old with acute or convalescent COVID-19. The CDR3 runs from the conserved cysteine through the conserved F or W. The D gene is left open where the match is weak. A clone size is listed for some rows: how often the clone was seen (once, few, many), or a class if it is expanded.

cdr3_length	clone_size	d_call	v_call	j_call	cdr3_nt	cdr3_aa
16	-	TRBD2	TRBV27	TRBJ2-1	TGTGCCAGCAGTATTATGACCGGGACTAGCGTGAATGAGCAGTTCTTC	CASSIMTGTSVNEQFF
13	-	-	TRBV15	TRBJ2-5	TGTGCCACCAGCAGTTCTTCCTTGGAGACCCAGTACTTC	CATSSSSLETQYF
12	-	-	TRBV4-1	TRBJ2-3	TGCGCCAGCAGCCAAGAAGCTTATACGCAGTATTTT	CASSQEAYTQYF
11	-	-	TRBV24-1	TRBJ1-1	TGTGCCACCAGTGATTTCATCGAGACTTTCTTT	CATSDFIETFF
21	-	TRBD1	TRBV6-7	TRBJ2-3	TGTGCCAGCAGCTCTATAAGGTCGACCCACAGGGGGATCGGTGGTACAGATACGCAGTATTTT	CASSSIRSTHRGIGGTDTQYF
19	few	TRBD1	TRBV12-5	TRBJ1-6	TGTGCTAGTGGTTTTCTAGGTCCTACAGGGGCAGGCAATAATTCACCCCTCCACTTT	CASGFLGPTGAGNNSPLHF
12	-	-	TRBV7-8	TRBJ2-2	TGTGCCAGCAGCCCGTACACCGGGGAGCTGTTTTTT	CASSPYTGELFF
15	-	-	TRBV21-1	TRBJ2-5	TGTGCCAGCAGCACCGTTCGCCAGGGATCGGAGACCCAGTACTTC	CASSTVRQGSETQYF
15	-	-	TRBV5-1	TRBJ1-1	TGCGCCAGCAGCCCGGGCGGGGGAATGACCACTGAAGCTTTCTTT	CASSPGGGMTTEAFF
14	-	TRBD1	TRBV6-6	TRBJ2-7	TGTGCCAGCAGTTACTCAGGGACAGACTACGAGCAGTACTTC	CASSYSGTDYEQYF
16	-	-	TRBV11-1	TRBJ1-1	TGTGCCAGCAGCCCCACCCGCGGCAGGGAGAACACTGAAGCTTTCTTT	CASSPTRGRENTEAFF
14	-	-	TRBV11-2	TRBJ1-1	TGTGCCAGCAGCCGACCCCCTGAGGTGACTGAAGCTTTCTTT	CASSRPPEVTEAFF
13	-	TRBD1	TRBV30	TRBJ1-5	TGTGCCTGGGGCGCAGGGGGTGATCAGCCCCAGCATTTT	CAWGAGGDQPQHF
15	-	TRBD2	TRBV30	TRBJ2-3	TGTGCCTGGAGTGTAGCGGGAGGGGGAAAAAATACGCAGTATTTT	CAWSVAGGGKNTQYF
14	-	-	TRBV19	TRBJ1-2	TGTGCCAGTAGGACCTCGGGACTACTAGGGGGCTACACCTTC	CASRTSGLLGGYTF
16	once	TRBD2	TRBV27	TRBJ2-7	TGTGCCAGCGGAACGTCTAGCGGGAGGGGGGCCTACGAGCAGTACTTC	CASGTSSGRGAYEQYF
14	-	TRBD1	TRBV18	TRBJ1-5	TGTGCCAGCTCACGACAGGGGGCAGGACAGCCCCAGCATTTT	CASSRQGAGQPQHF
14	-	TRBD1	TRBV10-2	TRBJ1-5	TGCGCCAGCAGTACAGGGGATAGCAATCAGCCCCAGCATTTT	CASSTGDSNQPQHF
13	-	TRBD2	TRBV30	TRBJ2-1	TGTGCCTGGAGTGTGGGGACTAGCGGACCTCAGTTCTTC	CAWSVGTSGPQFF
13	-	-	TRBV6-2/TRBV6-3	TRBJ1-1	TGTGCCAGCAGTTACTCAGTGCTAGCGAGGGCTTTCTTT	CASSYSVLARAFF
16	-	TRBD2	TRBV3-1/TRBV3-2	TRBJ2-3	TGTGCCAGCAGTCCAGGGGCTAGCGGGGACACAGATACGCAGTATTTT	CASSPGASGDTDTQYF
17	-	-	TRBV11-2	TRBJ1-2	TGTGCCAGCAGCCCCGGACAGCGAAAGGTCTCTAACTATGGCTACACCTTC	CASSPGQRKVSNYGYTF
12	-	TRBD2	TRBV29-1	TRBJ2-5	TGCAGCGTTCGCAGCGGGAGTAAGACCCAGTACTTC	CSVRSGSKTQYF
10	-	-	TRBV29-1	TRBJ1-1	TGCAGCGTAGGACAGTATGAAGCTTTCTTT	CSVGQYEAFF
14	-	-	TRBV30	TRBJ2-3	TGTGCCTGGAAATCCGGGGTTCCCACAGATACGCAGTATTTT	CAWKSGVPTDTQYF
17	-	TRBD1	TRBV19	TRBJ1-6	TGTGCCAGTCAATCTGGGACAGGGGGAAGCAGGAATTCACCCCTCCACTTT	CASQSGTGGSRNSPLHF
15	few	-	TRBV4-1	TRBJ1-2	TGCGCCAGCAGCCAAGTTGGGGGCGGAAACTATGGCTACACCTTC	CASSQVGGGNYGYTF
14	-	-	TRBV14	TRBJ1-2	TGTGCCAGCAGTTGGGGGAGGACCAACTATGGCTACACCTTC	CASSWGRTNYGYTF
16	-	TRBD2	TRBV15	TRBJ2-7	TGTGCCACCAGCATGGGTGGTGGCGGGAGGGCCGCCGAGCAGTACTTC	CATSMGGGGRAAEQYF
21	-	-	TRBV4-1	TRBJ2-1	TGCGCCAGCAGCCAAGCGGCCTCCGGCGGGGTTCGAATAAGCTCCTACAATGAGCAGTTCTTC	CASSQAASGGVRISSYNEQFF
15	-	TRBD2	TRBV5-6	TRBJ2-5	TGTGCCAGCAGCTTGCGGACTAGCGGGACTGAGACCCAGTACTTC	CASSLRTSGTETQYF
15	-	-	TRBV19	TRBJ1-1	TGTGCCAGTAGTAAGGACCGGGACTGGAACACTGAAGCTTTCTTT	CASSKDRDWNTEAFF
17	-	TRBD2	TRBV11-3	TRBJ2-5	TGTGCCAGCAGCTTAGTGCCACTAGCGGTTAAGGAGGAGACCCAGTACTTC	CASSLVPLAVKEETQYF
13	-	-	TRBV24-1	TRBJ2-1	TGTGCCACCAGTGACCCACTGAACAATGAGCAGTTCTTC	CATSDPLNNEQFF
14	-	TRBD1	TRBV11-2	TRBJ1-4	TGTGCCAGCAGCCCCGGGACAGGGGGGTATAAACTGTTTTTT	CASSPGTGGYKLFF
18	-	TRBD2	TRBV4-1	TRBJ2-1	TGCGCCAGCAGCCAAGACCCTTGGTATAGCGGGGCCTACAATGAGCAGTTCTTC	CASSQDPWYSGAYNEQFF
17	-	TRBD2	TRBV19	TRBJ2-7	TGTGCCAGTAGTAAAGGTCGACTAGCGGGAGACCCTAGCGAGCAGTACTTC	CASSKGRLAGDPSEQYF
14	-	-	TRBV10-1	TRBJ2-7	TGCGCCAGCAGTGACCCAACGGACTTCTACGAGCAGTACTTC	CASSDPTDFYEQYF
17	-	-	TRBV5-4	TRBJ2-1	TGTGCCAGCAGCTCACCCGAAAGGGGAGGACCTTACAATGAGCAGTTCTTC	CASSSPERGGPYNEQFF
16	once	TRBD1	TRBV4-3	TRBJ2-7	TGCGCCAGCAGCCAGGCGACAGGGGGAGTGGGCTACGAGCAGTACTTC	CASSQATGGVGYEQYF
18	-	TRBD2	TRBV5-8	TRBJ2-6	TGTGCCAGCAGCCTTTTCGGACTAGAACCCTCTGGGGCCAACGTCCTGACTTTC	CASSLFGLEPSGANVLTF
12	-	-	TRBV29-1	TRBJ2-1	TGCAGCGTTGAAGTAGCCGGTTTTGAGCAGTTCTTC	CSVEVAGFEQFF
15	-	-	TRBV4-3	TRBJ2-7	TGCGCCAGCAGCCAAGAAAATGGGCAGGGCTACGAGCAGTACTTC	CASSQENGQGYEQYF
14	-	-	TRBV7-8	TRBJ1-1	TGTGCCAGCAGCTTAGCGGGCGTGGACACTGAAGCTTTCTTT	CASSLAGVDTEAFF
16	-	TRBD2	TRBV5-5	TRBJ2-1	TGTGCCAGCAGCTTGGGACTAGCGGGATATAACAATGAGCAGTTCTTC	CASSLGLAGYNNEQFF
16	-	-	TRBV14	TRBJ2-5	TGTGCCAGCAGCCAAGTCCGCGGAGGATACCAAGAGACCCAGTACTTC	CASSQVRGGYQETQYF
20	-	TRBD1	TRBV15	TRBJ2-7	TGTGCCACCAGCGGTAACCAACAGACTACAGGGGCCGGTGGTCCCTACGAGCAGTACTTC	CATSGNQQTTGAGGPYEQYF
15	once	-	TRBV5-1	TRBJ2-3	TGCGCCAGCAGCACCATGACTAGAGTCCCAGATACGCAGTATTTT	CASSTMTRVPDTQYF
14	once	TRBD1	TRBV6-5	TRBJ2-7	TGTGCCAGCAGTCCACGGACAGGGTCCTACGAGCAGTACTTC	CASSPRTGSYEQYF
15	-	-	TRBV4-1	TRBJ1-5	TGCGCCAGCAGCCAAGAGGGAGGGAATGCTCAGCCCCAGCATTTT	CASSQEGGNAQPQHF
14	-	-	TRBV11-3	TRBJ1-2	TGTGCCAGCAGCTTAAAGTATCCGACTTATGGCTACACCTTC	CASSLKYPTYGYTF
15	-	TRBD2	TRBV7-9	TRBJ2-5	TGTGCCAGCAGCTTCGCTAGCGGGAGTGCGGAGACCCAGTACTTC	CASSFASGSAETQYF
13	-	-	TRBV24-1	TRBJ2-1	TGTGCCACCAGTGATCCCTCGCCGAGGACAGAGTTCTTC	CATSDPSPRTEFF
15	-	-	TRBV5-5	TRBJ2-5	TGTGCCAGCAGCGAAACCGACAGATTCCAAGAGACCCAGTACTTC	CASSETDRFQETQYF
13	-	-	TRBV27	TRBJ1-1	TGTGCCAGCAGTCCCTATGCCTGGACTGAAGCTTTCTTT	CASSPYAWTEAFF
12	few	-	TRBV11-3	TRBJ2-1	TGTGCCAGCAGCTTAGCGGGGTACGAGCAGTTCTTC	CASSLAGYEQFF
14	-	-	TRBV6-5	TRBJ2-3	TGTGCCAGCAGCAAACGCGGTCACACAGATACGCAGTATTTT	CASSKRGHTDTQYF
13	-	TRBD1	TRBV30	TRBJ2-5	TGTGCCTGGAGCCGACAGGGCCAAGAGACCCAGTACTTC	CAWSRQGQETQYF